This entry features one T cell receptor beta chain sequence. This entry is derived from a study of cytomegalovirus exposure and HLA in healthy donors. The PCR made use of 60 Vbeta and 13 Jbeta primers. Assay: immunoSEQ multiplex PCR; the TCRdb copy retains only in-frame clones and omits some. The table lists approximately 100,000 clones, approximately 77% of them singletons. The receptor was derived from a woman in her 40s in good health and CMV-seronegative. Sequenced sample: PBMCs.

CDR3 in DNA: TGTGCCAGCAGGCGTCAGCCCCAGCATTTT. Its protein product is CASRRQPQHF. The chain recombines TRBV6-5 with TRBJ1-5; no clear D. Trimming took 6 bases from V and 6 from J, leaving 3 bases between them. The CDR3 spans 10 residues. Looked up from germline, CDR1 is MNHEY and CDR2 is SVGAGI.